Each of the 7 T cell receptor beta chains below was sequenced from the same sample in a study of yellow fever vaccine responses in identical twins. TCRdb reprocessed the RT-PCR reads via MiXCR and lists one record per CDR3 protein. The data show 5,700 or so distinct CDR3 sequences, with about 77% seen just once and roughly 2.6% held by the top ten. The source was T cells from blood (PBMCs), unsorted or a sorted subset (not recorded which), collected before or after yellow fever vaccination (not recorded which). The receptor set was obtained from a woman under 30 who received the yellow fever vaccine.

The chain joins TRBV19 to TRBJ2-1; tentative D call: TRBD2 (5 bases). V was pared by 3 bases and J by 4 bases, with 22 bases between. Germline CDR1 reads LNHDA; CDR2 reads SQIVND (reference sequence). The CDR3 is 18 residues long. The CDR3 DNA sequence: TGTGCCAGTAGTATCCCCCCACTTGAGGGTGACCTATACAATGAGCAGTTCTTC. This encodes CASSIPPLEGDLYNEQFF.

The chain employs TRBV15 and TRBJ2-3; D is possibly TRBD2 (5 bases). Germline CDR1 LNHNV, CDR2 YYDKDF (reference sequence). This CDR3 is 14 amino acids long. Trimming left V 5 bases short and J 6 bases short, with 15 bases between. Here the CDR3 reads CATSGAEGRDTQYF. The CDR3 DNA sequence: TGTGCCACCAGCGGCGCTGAGGGCAGGGATACGCAGTATTTT.

This clonotype was seen only once. The chain couples TRBV5-5 to TRBJ2-3; weak D call: TRBD1 (5 bases). The CDR3 contains 14 residues. V lost 3 bases and J lost 0, with 8 bases in between. Germline CDR1 is SGHKS and CDR2 is YYEKEE (reference sequence). CDR3 loop: CASSSDKSTDTQYF. The CDR3 DNA reads TGTGCCAGCAGCTCGGACAAGAGCACAGATACGCAGTATTTT.

This rearrangement joins TRBV11-3 to TRBJ2-7; 13 bases align to TRBD2. Germline CDR1 reads SGHNT; CDR2 reads YENEEA. The CDR3 is 14 amino acids. The J segment lost 0 bases and the V segment lost 8 bases, leaving 1 base of the junction unmatched. CDR3 amino acids: CASRLAGGSYEQYF. The CDR3 DNA sequence: TGTGCCAGCCGACTAGCGGGAGGCTCCTACGAGCAGTACTTC.

The chain uses TRBV13 and TRBJ2-7; D remains unclear. Germline assignment: CDR1 PRHDT and CDR2 FYEKMQ (reference sequence). Trimming shortened V by 2 bases and J by 3 bases, and 5 bases separated the two germline ends. The CDR3 is made up of 12 amino acids. DNA for the CDR3: TGTGCCAGCAGCTTAAGGTTCTACGAGCAGTACTTC. It specifies CASSLRFYEQYF.

The genes are TRBV6-4 and TRBJ2-7, with 8 bases identical to TRBD1. Looked up from germline, CDR1 is MRHNA and CDR2 is SNTAGT. V lost 2 bases and J lost 7; bases outside the gene matches: 7. This CDR3 is 14 amino acids long. The DNA of the CDR3 is TGTGCCAGCAGTGACACGGACAGGGTCTGGGAGCAGTACGTC. It yields the protein CASSDTDRVWEQYV.

The chain employs TRBV23-1 and TRBJ2-2, with 13 bases that match TRBD2. TRBV23-1 carries the ORF label, with uncertain function. The CDR3 is 18 amino acids. V was pared by 4 bases and J by 7 bases, with 12 bases of the junction left unmatched. The CDR3 DNA reads TGCGCCAGCAGTCGCCCACTAGCGGGAGGGCCCCCGGTCGGGGAGCTGTTTTTT. Protein sequence: CASSRPLAGGPPVGELFF.